This TCR beta chain was sequenced during a study of T cells in Graves' hyperthyroidism and ophthalmopathy. Overall study findings and caveats: The majority of expanded thyroid clonotypes above 0.001 also appeared in blood.

The germline V gene has CDR1 SGHAT and CDR2 FQNNGV. The CDR3 sequence is 15 residues long. Trimming at V came to 3 bases and at J to 6 bases, leaving 10 bases not matched to a gene. This clonotype was recorded many times. Its antigen is unknown. Amplification yielded TCR beta CDR3 regions, with RNA transcripts as the source. TCR CDR3 underwent first-round RT-PCR with the HTBI primer set. TCRdb reprocessed the multiplex PCR reads with MiXCR, giving one entry per CDR3 protein. This sample has about 560,000 distinct CDR3 sequences, with approximately 14% found just once. Diagnosing involved the use of clinical symptoms, serum thyroxine and TRAb, thyroid ultrasound and orbital computed tomography.

Sample: blood. The chain recombines TRBV11-2 with TRBJ2-7; TRBD2 agrees at 8 bases. This receptor was obtained from a woman in her thirties or forties with Graves' hyperthyroidism. The CDR3 region is CASSLSGSATGEQYF. CDR3 bases: TGTGCCAGCAGCTTGAGCGGGAGCGCCACAGGCGAGCAGTACTTC.